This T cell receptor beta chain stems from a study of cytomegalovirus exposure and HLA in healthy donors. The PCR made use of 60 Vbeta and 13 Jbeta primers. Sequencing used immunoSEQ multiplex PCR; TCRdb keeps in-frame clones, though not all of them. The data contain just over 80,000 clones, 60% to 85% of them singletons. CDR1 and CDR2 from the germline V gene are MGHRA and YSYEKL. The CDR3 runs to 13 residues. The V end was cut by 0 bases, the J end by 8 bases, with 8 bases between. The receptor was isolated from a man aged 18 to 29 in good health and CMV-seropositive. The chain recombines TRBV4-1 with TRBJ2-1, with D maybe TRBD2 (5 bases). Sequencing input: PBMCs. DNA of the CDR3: TGCGCCAGCAGCCAAGATAGCGCGTATGAGCAGTTCTTC. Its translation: CASSQDSAYEQFF.